Listed below are T cell receptor beta chains from one sample, sequenced in a study of a mutant IDH1 vaccine in newly diagnosed glioma. Assay used: immunoSEQ multiplex PCR; TCRdb lists only in-frame clones, some missing. The repertoire holds approximately 38,000 clones, with roughly 88% as singletons. These receptors' antigens are unknown. The sequenced sample was PBMCs, obtained from a glioma patient whose treatment included an IDH1 peptide vaccine. The receptors were gathered from a man aged 40-49 years with glioma. Both conserved end residues are trimmed from each CDR3. Fields, in order: CDR3 protein, V gene, J gene.

ASSLGQGNTGELV	TRBV5-8	TRBJ2-2
ASSLGGRVAETGGYT	TRBV5-8	TRBJ1-2
ASSTTAGHLYEQY	TRBV19	TRBJ2-7
ASSLQGLTPWF	TRBV6-1	TRBJ2-1
ASSLMTSEGRNEQF	TRBV7-8	TRBJ2-1
ASSFAGTGVGETQY	TRBV7-8	TRBJ2-5
ASSPQAGGPYEQY	TRBV27	TRBJ2-7
ASSDFLGSEQY	TRBV9	TRBJ2-7
ASSSDGWMQPQH	TRBV7-2	TRBJ1-5
ASSAYGLRGGANVLT	TRBV7-2	TRBJ2-6
ASSSPTGGGEKLF	TRBV7-8	TRBJ1-4
ASRGPVNNQPQH	TRBV19	TRBJ1-5
ASSLGGRGRSYGYT	TRBV7-2	TRBJ1-2
ASSTTTSALLLPYEQY	TRBV19	TRBJ2-7
ASSGGGRGYT	TRBV7-3	TRBJ1-2
ASSWSYSNQPQH	TRBV5-6	TRBJ1-5
ASSTTDTQY	TRBV9	TRBJ2-3
ASTRTGGFEKLF	TRBV6-5	TRBJ1-4
ASSKGARGSYNEQF	TRBV19	TRBJ2-1
ASSVVGALDEQF	TRBV9	TRBJ2-1
ASSLDSPGTQY	TRBV5-6	TRBJ2-5
ASGSGGSGNQPQH	TRBV28	TRBJ1-5
ASSPEGTGELF	TRBV5-5	TRBJ2-2
ASSLTTGELF	TRBV5-1	TRBJ2-2
ASSESKGKEKLF	TRBV25-1	TRBJ1-4
ASSLTTAGAREQF	TRBV2	TRBJ2-1
ASSEWRTASYEQY	TRBV6-1	TRBJ2-7
STRKGLAGADTQY	TRBV29-1	TRBJ2-3
ASRDRVWNTEAF	TRBV7-2	TRBJ1-1
ASSSTSGRAKDTQY	TRBV14	TRBJ2-3
ASSLVAGTYNEQF	TRBV7-2	TRBJ2-1
ATSRGNRRNYEQY	TRBV15	TRBJ2-7
ASSFYRGQETQY	TRBV28	TRBJ2-5
ASSYSSRVGEKLF	TRBV6-5	TRBJ1-4
ASSSPKGAGYGYT	TRBV28	TRBJ1-2
ASSFEGEAF	TRBV7-9	TRBJ1-1
ASREDRLGTEAF	TRBV19	TRBJ1-1
ASSRGQGGNTIY	TRBV19	TRBJ1-3
ASSLTGIEETQY	TRBV5-6	TRBJ2-5
ASSQDGRNTGELF	TRBV4-2	TRBJ2-2
ASRLGPYSNQPQH	TRBV4-1	TRBJ1-5
ASSVGSTRYEQY	TRBV9	TRBJ2-7
ASSLVVNRGQETQY	TRBV7-2	TRBJ2-5
ASSPGLADTDTQY	TRBV4-3	TRBJ2-3
ASSEARLGGYT	TRBV2	TRBJ1-2
ASSPRTGAGEQY	TRBV7-3	TRBJ2-7
SVARGNTGELF	TRBV29-1	TRBJ2-2
ASSSGQPQH	TRBV19	TRBJ1-5
ASRSGTCSYEQY	TRBV10-1	TRBJ2-7
ASSYTGQGFLGPNTGELF	TRBV19	TRBJ2-2
ATNWKGNQPQH	TRBV15	TRBJ1-5
ASSQRDLEAKNIQY	TRBV23-1	TRBJ2-4
ASSRTYDTDTQY	TRBV11-3	TRBJ2-3
ASSLRSETQY	TRBV5-1	TRBJ2-5
ASSSQQGSNYGYT	TRBV9	TRBJ1-2